These 7 T cell receptor beta chains were sequenced from one sample in a study of beta chain features in type 1 diabetes. The authors reverse transcribed all of the isolated RNA, so sequencing captured expressed TCRB transcripts. Some clones are missing from TCRdb's copy, which holds only in-frame ones; the method was immunoSEQ multiplex PCR. This sample has 300,000 to 400,000 clones, with 9.5% to 11% found just once. Material for sequencing was naive CD4+ T cells from blood. These receptors all come from a woman in her twenties or thirties in good health.

This clone appeared a few times. J is TRBJ2-1 and V is TRBV27; 14 bases line up with TRBD2. The CDR3 is 15 amino acids. Germline-derived CDR1 and CDR2 are MNHEY and SMNVEV (reference sequence). V was clipped by 5 bases and J by 4 bases; unmatched bases: 1. The CDR3 sequence is CASSRLAGGYNEQFF. The CDR3 DNA sequence: TGTGCCAGCAGTCGACTAGCGGGAGGGTACAATGAGCAGTTCTTC.

The chain carries TRBV5-1 and TRBJ1-2, with a possible D match to TRBD1 (6 bases). This CDR3 region has 16 residues. Germline V gene lookup returns CDR1 SGHRS and CDR2 YFSETQ. Trimming took 2 bases from V and 0 from J, leaving 14 bases between them. CDR3 nucleotide sequence: TGCGCCAGCAGCTTCGAGGGGGGGCGTACTAACTATGGCTACACCTTC. Translating it yields CASSFEGGRTNYGYTF.

This chain links TRBV4-3 with TRBJ2-2; no clear D gene. The ends were cut back, 2 bases at V and 4 bases at J, with 17 bases in the middle. Germline V gives CDR1 LGHNA, CDR2 YSLEER. The CDR3 loop spans 17 amino acids. The DNA for the CDR3 is TGCGCCAGCAGCCAATATCCCCCCACAGAACCCACCGGGGAGCTGTTTTTT. This gives the protein CASSQYPPTEPTGELFF.

The CDR3 coding sequence is TGTGCCAGCAGCGTAGAAGGGACAGGGGTGTACGAGCAGTACTTC. It yields the protein CASSVEGTGVYEQYF. This chain uses TRBV9 with TRBJ2-7; 10 bases are shared with TRBD1. The CDR3 is made up of 15 amino acids. J lost 4 bases, V lost 0 bases, and 4 bases had no gene match. Germline CDR1 and CDR2: SGDLS and YYNGEE.

V is TRBV9 and J is TRBJ2-5, with a weak D call TRBD2 (5 bases). Trimming shortened V by 0 bases and J by 4 bases, and 16 bases separated the two germline ends. There are 16 residues in the CDR3. Germline lookup yields CDR1 SGDLS and CDR2 YYNGEE. The CDR3 nucleotides read TGTGCCAGCAGCGTAGAAGAGGGTAGTTTGGGAGAGACCCAGTACTTC. It yields the protein CASSVEEGSLGETQYF.

This clone was found a few times. The chain employs TRBV2 and TRBJ2-5; 10 nucleotides agree with TRBD2. The CDR3 covers 14 residues. CDR1 is SNHLY, CDR2 FYNNEI, per germline. V lost 6 bases, J lost 5 bases, and 6 bases stayed unmatched. CDR3 residues: CASRPGTSVETQYF. DNA of the CDR3: TGTGCCAGCAGACCCGGGACTAGCGTGGAGACCCAGTACTTC.

The rearrangement joins TRBV6-5 to TRBJ2-7, with D possibly matching TRBD1 (7 bases). The CDR3 spans 14 residues. The V gene's germline CDR1 is MNHEY and CDR2 SVGAGI. The V end lost 5 bases, the J end lost 3 bases, and 14 bases lay between the germline ends. The CDR3 here is CASSEYRGGYEQYF. The CDR3 DNA is TGTGCCAGCAGTGAATACAGGGGAGGCTACGAGCAGTACTTC.